The rows below give T cell receptor beta chains drawn from one sample of a study of CD8 T cells in ankylosing spondylitis. Via MiXCR, TCRdb re-called the 5' RACE reads, giving one row per CDR3 protein. The sample includes over 400,000 distinct CDR3 sequences, 20% to 30% seen only once; the top ten take over 0.8%. Sequenced sample: blood, either unsorted or a sorted T cell fraction (not recorded which). The receptors here all came from a male donor with ankylosing spondylitis. Each CDR3 is given without its conserved first and last residue.

v_call	j_call	cdr3_aa
TRBV20-1	TRBJ1-4	SARDRSEKLF
TRBV4-1	TRBJ2-3	ASSHYGLAGGGADTQN
TRBV12-3/TRBV12-4	TRBJ2-1	ASSLMSREQF
TRBV11-2	TRBJ2-3	ASSLGLGGTDTQY
TRBV5-1	TRBJ2-1	ASSLVLAGGNRQF
TRBV2	TRBJ2-5	ASSEGRGIQETQY
TRBV5-1	TRBJ1-5	ASSLEGGFDQPQH
TRBV6-1	TRBJ2-1	ASSPPPAGVSYNEQF
TRBV20-1	TRBJ1-2	SATGTGVGYT
TRBV5-1	TRBJ2-5	ASLATSGNEETQY
TRBV5-1	TRBJ2-1	ASSLAVGGGGYNEQF
TRBV7-2	TRBJ2-3	ASSLGGWADTQY
TRBV20-1	TRBJ2-7	SASSTRGDEQY
TRBV7-2	TRBJ1-2	ASSPPLGGYT
TRBV27	TRBJ1-2	ASSLIAGDNYGYT
TRBV29-1	TRBJ1-2	SVVVGGSGYT
TRBV7-7	TRBJ2-5	ASSLGGRETQY
TRBV4-2	TRBJ2-3	ASSQGGLAGLGSDTQY
TRBV12-3/TRBV12-4	TRBJ1-6	ASSMRQGTSPLH
TRBV15	TRBJ2-7	ATSTIDTTYEQY
TRBV25-1	TRBJ2-5	ASSRSGIPLETQY
TRBV29-1	TRBJ2-5	SVLGTGQETQY
TRBV3-1	TRBJ1-6	ACSQDRRTGTKGRDSPLH
TRBV20-1	TRBJ2-3	SARDPDLAESDTQY
TRBV7-8	TRBJ1-1	ASSPRRHTEAF
TRBV29-1	TRBJ2-1	SVGLSYNEQF
TRBV20-1	TRBJ1-1	SASGAQVSGDTEAF
TRBV21-1	TRBJ1-1	ASSKAGDRVNTEAF
TRBV28	TRBJ1-1	ASSLRQGVSEAF
TRBV3-1	TRBJ2-4	ASSQAENIQY
TRBV5-5	TRBJ1-5	ASSSGTARQPQH
TRBV5-1	TRBJ2-1	ASSLLSRLDEQF
TRBV3-1	TRBJ2-3	ASSHLARPSTQY
TRBV5-1	TRBJ2-3	ASSPPGVGTDTQY
TRBV7-9	TRBJ1-4	ASSPGRREKLF
TRBV12-3/TRBV12-4	TRBJ1-4	ASSLGGTVATNEKLF
TRBV5-1	TRBJ1-1	ASSDPSGGDTEAF